This T cell receptor beta chain was profiled in a study of blood T cell repertoires in COVID-19. Study information: COVID-19 samples from acute and convalescent phases originated in the United States, Italy and Spain. From T cells, B-cell-depleted T cells, or PBMCs came the material, which was cDNA or gDNA.

Trimming removed 5 bases at V and 1 base at J, with 11 bases between. CDR1 GTSNPN and CDR2 SVGIG come from the germline V gene (reference sequence). The CDR3 contains 13 residues. Original analysis: From reference gene primer amplification, estimates of nucleated cell counts were derived. Measured with immunoSEQ multiplex PCR; TCRdb has only the in-frame clones, and not every one. The V and J calls and clone size were taken over from that table, and D and trimming were inferred from the DNA. The table includes under 40,000 clones, over 75% detected once. This clone was recorded once. The sequenced sample was peripheral blood. The source of this sequence is a man between 65 and 80 years old with active COVID-19. The chain links TRBV30 to TRBJ1-2, with a tentative D call TRBD1 (5 bases). In DNA form, the CDR3 reads TGTGCCTGGCGCCATCAGGGTAACTATGGCTACACCTTC. It yields the protein CAWRHQGNYGYTF.